This entry lists 21 T cell receptor beta chains sequenced from one sample in a study of identifying expanded T cells in peripheral blood. The method was immunoSEQ multiplex PCR; TCRdb's version includes in-frame clones alone and lacks a portion of them. The sample contains about 58,000 clones, more than 70% of which appear only once. Sequenced material: blood. These receptors were taken from a person between 18 and 70 years old in good health.

This chain links TRBV7-9 with TRBJ2-7; D gene uncertain. This CDR3 is 11 amino acids long. The germline V gene has CDR1 SEHNR and CDR2 FQNEAQ (reference sequence). V gave up 2 bases and J gave up 1 base, with 0 bases separating them. The CDR3 protein is CASSLSYEQYF. The CDR3, as DNA: TGTGCCAGCAGCTTATCCTACGAGCAGTACTTC.

The chain links TRBV5-5 to TRBJ2-7, with unresolved D. Trimming shortened V by 4 bases and J by 2 bases, and 16 bases separated the two germline ends. CDR1 is SGHKS, CDR2 YYEKEE, per germline (reference sequence). The CDR3 covers 15 residues. Written as DNA, the CDR3 is TGTGCCAGCAGCCGATTAGTAGGGAAGGCCTACGAGCAGTACTTC. Its translation: CASSRLVGKAYEQYF.

This chain joins TRBV27 and TRBJ2-5; 7 bases are a match to TRBD2. After removal of 9 bases from V and 4 bases from J, the junction contained 26 bases not matched to a gene. Germline-derived CDR1 and CDR2 are MNHEY and SMNVEV (reference sequence). The CDR3 length is 19 residues. CDR3 loop: CARPRPPYLAPAGSETQYF. In DNA form, the CDR3 reads TGTGCCAGACCCAGGCCTCCGTATCTAGCGCCAGCGGGATCAGAGACCCAGTACTTC.

This chain uses TRBV30 with TRBJ2-7; 9 bases are a match to TRBD1. Germline CDR1 is GTSNPN and CDR2 is SVGIG (reference sequence). V shed 0 bases, J shed 6 bases, and the junction held 6 bases outside the gene matches. The CDR3 totals 14 residues. CDR3 DNA: TGTGCCTGGAGTGTCCCGGGGGACAGGGCCGAGCAGTACTTC. Translated: CAWSVPGDRAEQYF.

V is TRBV11-2 and J is TRBJ1-3, with 11 bases identical to TRBD1. Germline loops: CDR1 SGHAT, CDR2 FQNNGV. Trimming took 3 bases from V and 3 from J; bases not matched to a gene: 4. This CDR3 has 16 amino acids. CDR3 nucleotide sequence: TGTGCCAGCAGCTTCTCCGGGACAGGGGGTGGAAACACCATATATTTT. Translation gives CASSFSGTGGGNTIYF.

The chain carries TRBV21-1 and TRBJ1-2. TRBV21-1 is deemed a pseudogene. The CDR3 covers 14 residues. For the CDR3, the DNA is TGTGCCAGCAGCAAAGAAGGCTTAAACTATGGCTACACCTTC. The encoded protein is CASSKEGLNYGYTF.

V usage is TRBV11-2 and J usage is TRBJ2-1, with 9 bases lining up with TRBD1. Germline V lookup: CDR1 SGHAT, CDR2 FQNNGV. This CDR3 has 14 amino acids. V dropped 3 bases and J dropped 8; count of bases not matched to a gene: 5. CDR3 nucleotide sequence: TGTGCCAGCAGCTTCTCCGGGACAGGGTATGAGCAGTTCTTC. It is translated as CASSFSGTGYEQFF. The entire variable domain, with the rest obtained from reference TRBV11-2 and TRBJ2-1, is as follows: EAGVAQSPRYKIIEKRQSVAFWCNPISGHATLYWYQQILGQGPKLLIQFQNNGVVDDSQLPKDRFSAERLKGVDSTLKIQPAKLEDSAVYLCASSFSGTGYEQFFGPGTRLTVL.

The J gene is TRBJ2-7, the V gene TRBV4-3, with D possibly being TRBD2 (6 bases). Per germline, CDR1 LGHNA and CDR2 YSLEER. The ends were cut back, 3 bases at V and 9 bases at J, with 15 bases in the middle. This CDR3 has 13 amino acids. The DNA of the CDR3 is TGCGCCAGCAGCCAGGGCCAACGGGAGTTGCAGTACTTC. Amino acid sequence: CASSQGQRELQYF.

The genes are TRBV6-5 and TRBJ1-2; D call uncertain. Deletions cut 2 bases from V and 3 bases from J, with 13 bases between. This CDR3 contains 15 residues. Germline V gene sequence: CDR1 MNHEY, CDR2 SVGAGI. CDR3 in amino acids: CASSYKGGQDYGYTF. The CDR3 bases are TGTGCCAGCAGTTACAAAGGAGGGCAGGACTATGGCTACACCTTC.

The chain couples TRBV5-1 to TRBJ2-7, with 7 bases that match TRBD1. V dropped 4 bases and J dropped 2; count of bases not matched to a gene: 6. Germline V gene sequence: CDR1 SGHRS, CDR2 YFSETQ. The CDR3 runs 14 residues. The CDR3 is CASSVTGWTYEQYF. The CDR3, as DNA: TGCGCCAGCAGCGTGACAGGGTGGACCTACGAGCAGTACTTC.

V gene TRBV7-2 combines with J gene TRBJ2-5, with 12 bases that match TRBD2. The CDR3 extends over 15 amino acids. Germline V gene lookup returns CDR1 SGHTA and CDR2 FQGNSA. The J segment lost 4 bases and the V segment lost 3 bases, leaving 3 bases of the junction unmatched. The CDR3 DNA sequence: TGTGCCAGCAGCTTCGCTAGCGGGAGGGGAGAGACCCAGTACTTC. Translated: CASSFASGRGETQYF. Complete variable domain (other parts from reference TRBV7-2 and TRBJ2-5): GAGVSQSPSNKVTEKGKDVELRCDPISGHTALYWYRQSLGQGLEFLIYFQGNSAPDKSGLPSDRFSAERTGGSVSTLTIQRTQQEDSAVYLCASSFASGRGETQYFGPGTRLLVL.

Of note for this clone: Other DNA sequences from this sample encode an identical CDR3 as well. The chain carries TRBV2 and TRBJ1-1; weak D call: TRBD1 (6 bases). Germline CDR1 is SNHLY and CDR2 is FYNNEI. Trimming shortened V by 4 bases and J by 1 base, and 7 bases separated the two germline ends. CDR3 size: 13 residues. The CDR3 coding sequence is TGTGCCAGCAGTGGCAGGGGGAACACTGAAGCTTTCTTT. Translating it yields CASSGRGNTEAFF.

The rearrangement uses TRBV5-4 and TRBJ2-3; TRBD2 might be the D (6 bases). The germline V gene has CDR1 SGHNT and CDR2 YYREEE (reference sequence). The V and J ends lost 0 bases and 1 base respectively, with 12 bases between them. There are 16 residues in the CDR3. The DNA of the CDR3 is TGTGCCAGCAGCTTGGGAAGACTAGTGGGCACAGATACGCAGTATTTT. It yields the protein CASSLGRLVGTDTQYF.

The V call is TRBV19, the J call TRBJ1-5, with D tentatively TRBD1 (5 bases). V was cut by 5 bases and J by 2 bases, with 13 bases left in between. This CDR3 is built from 15 residues. Germline values: CDR1 LNHDA, CDR2 SQIVND (reference sequence). CDR3 sequence reads: CASSASGGGNQPQHF. The CDR3 DNA sequence: TGTGCCAGTAGTGCCTCCGGGGGGGGCAATCAGCCCCAGCATTTT.

The gene calls are TRBV28 and TRBJ2-7, with TRBD1 matching over 9 bases. This CDR3 is 13 amino acids long. The germline gives CDR1 MDHEN, CDR2 SYDVKM. The V gene end was trimmed by 7 bases and the J gene end by 6 bases; junction bases not matched to a gene: 7. The CDR3 region has the DNA TGTGCCAGCAATCCGGGACAGGGATCCGAGCAGTACTTC. It specifies CASNPGQGSEQYF.

This chain joins TRBV29-1 and TRBJ1-1; 9 nucleotides match TRBD1. V trimming: 4 bases; J trimming: 1 base; junction bases outside the gene matches: 16. The CDR3 consists of 18 residues. Germline loops: CDR1 SQVTM, CDR2 ANQGSEA. The CDR3 DNA reads TGCAGCGTTGTCTTTCGGGGGACAGGGTATGGAAGGAACACTGAAGCTTTCTTT. Residues: CSVVFRGTGYGRNTEAFF. Variable domain in full (rest from reference TRBV29-1 and TRBJ1-1): SAVISQKPSRDICQRGTSLTIQCQVDSQVTMMFWYRQQPGQSLTLIATANQGSEATYESGFVIDKFPISRPNLTFSTLTVSNMSPEDSSIYLCSVVFRGTGYGRNTEAFFGQGTRLTVV.

The genes are TRBV27 and TRBJ2-1, with D possibly being TRBD2 (6 bases). The V gene's germline CDR1 is MNHEY and CDR2 SMNVEV (reference sequence). Trimming took 7 bases from V and 14 from J, leaving 24 bases between them. There are 14 residues in the CDR3. The CDR3 sequence is CASTFLGGGSPEFF. CDR3 nucleotides: TGTGCCAGCACTTTCTTGGGAGGCGGATCCCCAGAGTTCTTC.

The CDR3 sequence is CASSKRGTGERTGELFF. CDR3 coding DNA: TGTGCCAGTAGTAAGCGCGGGACAGGGGAACGCACCGGGGAGCTGTTTTTT. This rearrangement joins TRBV19 to TRBJ2-2; 10 bases are shared with TRBD1. The ends lost 4 bases at V and 4 bases at J; junction bases unmatched: 9. The CDR3 loop spans 17 amino acids. Germline V gene sequence: CDR1 LNHDA, CDR2 SQIVND (reference sequence).

The J gene is TRBJ2-3, the V gene TRBV4-1, with D possibly being TRBD1 (5 bases). Between the trimmed V and J ends, which lost 4 bases and 0 bases, there was a span of 11 bases. CDR3 length: 15 residues. Germline assignment: CDR1 MGHRA and CDR2 YSYEKL. CDR3 nucleotides: TGCGCCAGCAGCCCACAGGAGTCTAGCACAGATACGCAGTATTTT. It is translated as CASSPQESSTDTQYF.

The chain recombines TRBV5-5 with TRBJ2-6; D is possibly TRBD2 (5 bases). This CDR3 spans 15 amino acids. V lost 2 bases and J 2 bases, leaving 8 bases between the germline ends. Per the germline V gene, CDR1 is SGHKS and CDR2 is YYEKEE (reference sequence). The CDR3 spells CASSFGITGANVLTF. The CDR3 DNA reads TGTGCCAGCAGCTTCGGGATAACTGGGGCCAACGTCCTGACTTTC.

In regard to this clone: Other DNA sequences of this sample code for an identical CDR3. This chain joins TRBV5-6 and TRBJ2-3, with D unresolved. The V gene's germline CDR1 is SGHDT and CDR2 YYEEEE. The CDR3 has 14 residues. V lost 2 bases and J 1 base, leaving 8 bases between the germline ends. CDR3 region: CASSLASGTDTQYF. The CDR3 bases are TGTGCCAGCAGCTTAGCCTCGGGCACAGATACGCAGTATTTT. The whole variable domain, filled in from reference TRBV5-6 and TRBJ2-3, reads DAGVTQSPTHLIKTRGQQVTLRCSPKSGHDTVSWYQQALGQGPQFIFQYYEEEERQRGNFPDRFSGHQFPNYSSELNVNALLLGDSALYLCASSLASGTDTQYFGPGTRLTVL.